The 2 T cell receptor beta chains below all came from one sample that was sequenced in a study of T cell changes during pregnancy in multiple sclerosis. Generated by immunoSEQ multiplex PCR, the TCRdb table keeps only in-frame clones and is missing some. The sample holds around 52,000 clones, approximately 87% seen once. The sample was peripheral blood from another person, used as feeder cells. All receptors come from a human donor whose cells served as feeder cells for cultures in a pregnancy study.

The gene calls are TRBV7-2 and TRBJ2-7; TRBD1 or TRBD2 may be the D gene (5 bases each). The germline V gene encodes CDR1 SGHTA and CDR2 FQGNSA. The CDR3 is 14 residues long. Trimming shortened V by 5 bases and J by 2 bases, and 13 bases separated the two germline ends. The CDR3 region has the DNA TGTGCCAGCAGCGACCGGGACGGCGCCTACGAGCAGTACTTC. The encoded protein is CASSDRDGAYEQYF.

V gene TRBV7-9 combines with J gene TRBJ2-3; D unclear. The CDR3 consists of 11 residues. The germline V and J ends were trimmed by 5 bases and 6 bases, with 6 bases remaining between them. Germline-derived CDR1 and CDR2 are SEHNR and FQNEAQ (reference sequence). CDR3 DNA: TGTGCCAGCAGCCCGGCGGATACGCAGTATTTT. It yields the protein CASSPADTQYF.